This T cell receptor (beta chain) is from a study of breast tumors, draining lymph nodes, adjacent tissues. A remark on this clonotype: Antigen unknown. Since a much larger clone is just one base distant, this may be a read error. In this CDR3 the conserved last residue, phenylalanine or tryptophan, is missing, so a read error is likely.

TCRdb reprocessed the multiplex PCR reads via MiXCR and lists one record per CDR3 protein. The table has approximately 120,000 distinct CDR3 sequences, approximately 21% seen once. CDR3 length: 16 amino acids. V was clipped by 3 bases and J by 10 bases; unmatched bases: 12. Axillary draining lymph nodes of breast cancer patients supplied the node samples. General study results and limits: Tumor TCR diversity was below lymph nodes but above nontumor tissue. Most tumor T cells seemingly derive from lymph node, then expand in tumor. Data only fit, rather than demonstrated, lymph node origin of most tumor T cells.

This TCR was sampled from a female donor with breast cancer. Some clones in this sample may be carry-over from other donors' samples. Sequencing input: axillary lymph node tissue. The rearrangement uses TRBV12-3 or TRBV12-4 and TRBJ1-6; 7 positions agree with TRBD1. For the CDR3, the DNA is TGTGCCAGCAGTTTGGGGGGACAGTCCACAAGCTCACCCCTCCACCTT. Amino acids: CASSLGGQSTSSPLHL.